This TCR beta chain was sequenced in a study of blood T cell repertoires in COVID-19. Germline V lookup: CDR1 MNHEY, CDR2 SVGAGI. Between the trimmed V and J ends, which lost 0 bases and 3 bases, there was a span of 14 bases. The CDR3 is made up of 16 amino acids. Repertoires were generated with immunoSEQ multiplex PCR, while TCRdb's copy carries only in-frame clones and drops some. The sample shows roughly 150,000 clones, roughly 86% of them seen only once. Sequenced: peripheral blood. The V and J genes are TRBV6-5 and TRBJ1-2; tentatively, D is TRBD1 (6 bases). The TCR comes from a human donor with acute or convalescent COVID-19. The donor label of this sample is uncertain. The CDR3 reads CASSYSRGGPYYGYTF. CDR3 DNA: TGTGCCAGCAGTTACTCCAGGGGCGGACCCTACTATGGCTACACCTTC.